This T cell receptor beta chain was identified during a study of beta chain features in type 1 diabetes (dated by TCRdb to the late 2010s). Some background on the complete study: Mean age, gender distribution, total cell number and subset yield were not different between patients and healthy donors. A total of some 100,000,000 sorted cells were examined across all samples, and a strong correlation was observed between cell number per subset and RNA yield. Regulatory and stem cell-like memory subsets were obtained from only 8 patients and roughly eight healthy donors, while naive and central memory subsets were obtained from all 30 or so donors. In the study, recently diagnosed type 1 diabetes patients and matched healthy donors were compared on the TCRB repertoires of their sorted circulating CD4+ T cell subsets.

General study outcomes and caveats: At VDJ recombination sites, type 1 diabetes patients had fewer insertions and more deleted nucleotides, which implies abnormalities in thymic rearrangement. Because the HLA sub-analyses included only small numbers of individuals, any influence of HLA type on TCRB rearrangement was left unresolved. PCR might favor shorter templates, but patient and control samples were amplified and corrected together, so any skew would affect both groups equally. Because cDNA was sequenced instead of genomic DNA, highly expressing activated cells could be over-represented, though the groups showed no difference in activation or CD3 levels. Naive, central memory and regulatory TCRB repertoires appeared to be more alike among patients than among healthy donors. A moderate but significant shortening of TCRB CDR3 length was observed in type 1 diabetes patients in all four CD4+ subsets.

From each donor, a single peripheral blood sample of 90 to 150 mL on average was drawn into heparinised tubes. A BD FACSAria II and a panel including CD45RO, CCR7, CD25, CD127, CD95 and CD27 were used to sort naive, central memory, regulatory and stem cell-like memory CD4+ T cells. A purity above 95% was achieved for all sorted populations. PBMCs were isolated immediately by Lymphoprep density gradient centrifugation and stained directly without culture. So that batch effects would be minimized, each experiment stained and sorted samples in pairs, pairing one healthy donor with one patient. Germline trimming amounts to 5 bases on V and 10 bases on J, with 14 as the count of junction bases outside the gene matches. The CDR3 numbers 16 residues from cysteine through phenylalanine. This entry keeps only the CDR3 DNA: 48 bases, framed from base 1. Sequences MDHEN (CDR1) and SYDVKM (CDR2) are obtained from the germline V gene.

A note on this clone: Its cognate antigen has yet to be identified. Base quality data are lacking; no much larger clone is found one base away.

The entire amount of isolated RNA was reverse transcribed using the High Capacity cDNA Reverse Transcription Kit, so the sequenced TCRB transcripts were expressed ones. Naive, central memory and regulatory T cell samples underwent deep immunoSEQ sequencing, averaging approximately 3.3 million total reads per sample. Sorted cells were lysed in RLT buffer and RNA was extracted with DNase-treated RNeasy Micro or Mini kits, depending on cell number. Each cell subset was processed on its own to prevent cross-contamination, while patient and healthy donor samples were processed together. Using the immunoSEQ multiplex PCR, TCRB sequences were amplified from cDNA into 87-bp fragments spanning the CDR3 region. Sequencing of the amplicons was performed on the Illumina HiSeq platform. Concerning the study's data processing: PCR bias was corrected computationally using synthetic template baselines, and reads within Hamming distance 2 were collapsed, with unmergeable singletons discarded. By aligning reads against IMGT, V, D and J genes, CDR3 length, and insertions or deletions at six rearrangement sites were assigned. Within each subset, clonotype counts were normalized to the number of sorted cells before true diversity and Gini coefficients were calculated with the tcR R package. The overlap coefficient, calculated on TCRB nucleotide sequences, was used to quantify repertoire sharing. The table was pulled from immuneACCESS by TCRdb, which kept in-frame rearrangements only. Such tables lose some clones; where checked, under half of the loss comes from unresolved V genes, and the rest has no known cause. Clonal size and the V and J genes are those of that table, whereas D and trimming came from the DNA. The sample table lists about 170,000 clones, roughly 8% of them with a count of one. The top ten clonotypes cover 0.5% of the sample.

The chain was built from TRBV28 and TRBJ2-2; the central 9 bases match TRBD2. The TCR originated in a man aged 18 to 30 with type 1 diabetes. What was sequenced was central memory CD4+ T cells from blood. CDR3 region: CASSRLEAGGEVELFF. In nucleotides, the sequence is TGTGCCAGCAGTCGCCTGGAGGCGGGAGGGGAAGTGGAGCTGTTTTTT.